Listed below are T cell receptor beta chains from one sample, sequenced in a study of control samples from healthy donors and cancer patients. Data came from immunoSEQ multiplex PCR; TCRdb stores just in-frame clones and leaves some out. The data hold 130,000 or so clones, with roughly 94% observed a single time. Sequencing was carried out using blood. These receptors all stem from a man in his forties in good health. The CDR3 runs from the conserved cysteine through the conserved F or W. D genes are given only for firm matches. Clone size is shown for a subset of rows, as once, few, many or a class of expanded clone.

>TRBV25-1|NA|TRBJ2-7|TRBD2
TGTGCCAGTTCGCTAGCGGGAGGACGGGAGCAGTACTTC
CASSLAGGREQYF
>TRBV7-6|NA|TRBJ1-5|TRBD1
TGTGCCAGCAGCCCCACTCCAGGGGGGAGTAGCAATCAGCCCCAGCATTTT
CASSPTPGGSSNQPQHF
>TRBV5-4|NA|TRBJ1-2|TRBD1
TGTGCCAGCAGCTTGGGGGGGACAGGGGAAGGCTACACCTTC
CASSLGGTGEGYTF
>TRBV6-5|NA|TRBJ2-1|TRBD1
TGTGCCACGTCGTTCCAGGGGGAGTACAATGAGCAGTTCTTC
CATSFQGEYNEQFF
>TRBV3-1/TRBV3-2|NA|TRBJ1-2|TRBD1
TGTGCCAGCAGCACCCTCCATGGAGGGACAGCGTCCGTCTATGGCTACACCTTC
CASSTLHGGTASVYGYTF
>TRBV28|NA|TRBJ1-2|NA
TGTGCCATCTCCGCCAAACAGGGACATTATGGCTACACCTTC
CAISAKQGHYGYTF
>TRBV27|NA|TRBJ1-5|TRBD1
TGTGCCAGCAGTTTAGACAGGGGGCAGCCCCAGCATTTT
CASSLDRGQPQHF
>TRBV2|NA|TRBJ1-1|NA
TGTGCCAGCAACCTAGACAGTACTGAAGCTTTCTTT
CASNLDSTEAFF
>TRBV9|NA|TRBJ1-1|NA
TGTGCCAGCAGCGTAACAGGGATGACTGAAGCTTTCTTT
CASSVTGMTEAFF
>TRBV19|NA|TRBJ2-5|TRBD1
TGTGCCAGTAGTCTTAGACAGGGTAGGGAGACCCAGTACTTC
CASSLRQGRETQYF
>TRBV10-3|NA|TRBJ2-7|NA
TGTGCCATCAGTGAGTCGATGCAGGGACACGAGCAGTACTTC
CAISESMQGHEQYF
>TRBV6-4|few|TRBJ1-2|TRBD1
TGTGCCAGCAGTCCGGGACAGGGTAACTATGGCTACACCTTC
CASSPGQGNYGYTF
>TRBV12-5|NA|TRBJ1-1|NA
TGTGCTAGTGGTTCCAGGGATCTGGGCACTGAAGCTTTCTTT
CASGSRDLGTEAFF
>TRBV29-1|NA|TRBJ1-1|NA
TGCAGCGTTGTAAGGGGGACGAACACTGAAGCTTTCTTT
CSVVRGTNTEAFF
>TRBV4-2|NA|TRBJ1-1|NA
TGTGCCAGCAGCCATCCGCCACAGGGAGGGCGGAACACTGAAGCTTTCTTT
CASSHPPQGGRNTEAFF
>TRBV4-2|NA|TRBJ2-7|TRBD2
TGTGCCAGCAGCCAGGCGACGCGGGAGATTTTCTACGAGCAGTACTTC
CASSQATREIFYEQYF
>TRBV12-3/TRBV12-4|once|TRBJ2-4|TRBD1
TGTGCCAGCAAGACAGGGACAAACATTCAGTACTTC
CASKTGTNIQYF
>TRBV19|NA|TRBJ2-5|TRBD2
TGTGCCAGTAGTATCTGGCTAGCGGGACGTTACCAAGACACCCAAGAGACCCAGTACTTC
CASSIWLAGRYQDTQETQYF
>TRBV15|NA|TRBJ2-5|NA
TGTGCCACCAGCACCCCCCCTGGGGCAGGGCGGGGAGAGACCCAGTACTTC
CATSTPPGAGRGETQYF
>TRBV7-9|NA|TRBJ1-1|NA
TGTGCCAGCAGCTTAGGGGGCAGGGGTGAAGCTTTCTTT
CASSLGGRGEAFF
>TRBV4-1|NA|TRBJ2-7|TRBD1
TGCGCCAGCAGCCAACTCGGGACAGGGGACTACGAGCAGTACTTC
CASSQLGTGDYEQYF
>TRBV29-1|NA|TRBJ1-1|NA
TGCAGCTCCAAAGGGAGAGACACTGAAGCTTTCTTT
CSSKGRDTEAFF
>TRBV9|NA|TRBJ2-3|NA
TGTGCCAGCAGCCTCAGGGTCACAGATACGCAGTATTTT
CASSLRVTDTQYF
>TRBV5-1|NA|TRBJ2-7|NA
TGCGCCAGCAGCTTGGGATCGCTGGAGCAGTACTTC
CASSLGSLEQYF